The clone carrying this T cell receptor (beta chain) was seen only once. The source of the sample is a study of shared T cell receptors in the human thymus. The protocol was immunoSEQ multiplex PCR, while the TCRdb copy is restricted to in-frame clones and leaves out a portion. Among about 710,000 clones, 70% to 90% were seen once, and the ten largest hold roughly 0.0094%. CDR3 length equals 18 residues. CDR1 and CDR2 from the germline V gene are MDHEN and SYDVKM. The V segment lost 8 bases and the J segment 2 bases; nucleotides outside the gene matches: 12. The same sample was also studied in work on human thymus T cells. That paper adds: Resections removed during corrective heart surgery provided the thymus tissue used. Repertoires from thymus and blood appeared to show biased V and J gene usage.

The sequence derives from a boy in the first two years of life with a congenital heart defect. The sample was thymocytes. The chain combines TRBV28 with TRBJ2-3, with 14 bases that match TRBD2. Here the CDR3 reads CASGTSGREVPYTDTQYF. CDR3 in DNA: TGTGCCAGCGGGACTAGCGGGAGAGAGGTACCTTACACAGATACGCAGTATTTT.